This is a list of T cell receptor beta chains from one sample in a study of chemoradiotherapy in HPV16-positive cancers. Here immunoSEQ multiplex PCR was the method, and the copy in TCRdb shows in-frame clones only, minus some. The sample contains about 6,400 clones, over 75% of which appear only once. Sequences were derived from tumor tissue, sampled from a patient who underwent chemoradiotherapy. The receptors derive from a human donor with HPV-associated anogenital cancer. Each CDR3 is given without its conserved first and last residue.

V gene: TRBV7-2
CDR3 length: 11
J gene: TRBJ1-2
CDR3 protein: ASSAGGLGGYT

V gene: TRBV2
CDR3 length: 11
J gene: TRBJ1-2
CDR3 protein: ASSEKQNYGYT

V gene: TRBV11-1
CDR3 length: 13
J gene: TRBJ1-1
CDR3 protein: ASSLVDSVNTEAF

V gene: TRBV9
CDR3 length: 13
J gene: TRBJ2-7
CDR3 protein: ASSYSTGPSYEQY

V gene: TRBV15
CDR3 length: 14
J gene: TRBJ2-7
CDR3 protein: ATSRNPLHGDYEQY

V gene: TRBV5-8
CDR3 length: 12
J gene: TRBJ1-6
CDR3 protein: ASSWDEGRSPLH

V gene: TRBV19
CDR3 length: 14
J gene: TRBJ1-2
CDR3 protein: ASSIDHSQSLNDYT

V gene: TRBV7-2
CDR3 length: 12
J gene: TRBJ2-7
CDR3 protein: ASSLDHGSYEQY

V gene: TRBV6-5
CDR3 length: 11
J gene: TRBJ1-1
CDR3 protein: ASSYVSNTEAF

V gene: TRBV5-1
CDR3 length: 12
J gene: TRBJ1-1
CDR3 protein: ASSRWTANTEAF

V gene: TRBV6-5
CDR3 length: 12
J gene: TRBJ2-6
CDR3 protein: ASSKSSGANVLT